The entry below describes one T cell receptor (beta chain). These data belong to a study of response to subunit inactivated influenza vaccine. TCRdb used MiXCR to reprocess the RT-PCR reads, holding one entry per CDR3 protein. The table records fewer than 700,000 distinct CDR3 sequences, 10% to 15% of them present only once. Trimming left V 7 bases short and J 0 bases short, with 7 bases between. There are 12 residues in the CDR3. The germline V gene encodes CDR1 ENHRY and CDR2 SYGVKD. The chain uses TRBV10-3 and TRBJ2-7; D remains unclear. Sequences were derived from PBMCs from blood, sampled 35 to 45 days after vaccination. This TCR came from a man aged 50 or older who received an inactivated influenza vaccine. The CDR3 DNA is TGTGCCATCACTACCAACTCCTACGAGCAGTACTTC. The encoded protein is CAITTNSYEQYF.